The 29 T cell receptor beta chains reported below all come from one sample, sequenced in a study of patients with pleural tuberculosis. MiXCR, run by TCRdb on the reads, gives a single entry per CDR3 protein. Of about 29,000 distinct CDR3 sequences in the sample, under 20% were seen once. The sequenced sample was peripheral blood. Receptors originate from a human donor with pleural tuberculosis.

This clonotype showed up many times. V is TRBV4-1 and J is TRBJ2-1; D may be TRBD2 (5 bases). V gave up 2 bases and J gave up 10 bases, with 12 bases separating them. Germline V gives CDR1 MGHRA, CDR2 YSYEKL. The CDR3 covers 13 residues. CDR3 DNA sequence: TGCGCCAGCAGCCAATCAACACCGGGAGAGCAGTTCTTC. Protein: CASSQSTPGEQFF.

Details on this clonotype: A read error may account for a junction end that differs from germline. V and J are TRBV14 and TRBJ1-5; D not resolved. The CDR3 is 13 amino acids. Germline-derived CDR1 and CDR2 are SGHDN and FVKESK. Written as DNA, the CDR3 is TGTACCAGCAGCCTCTCCCCTAGGCAGCCCCAGCATTTT. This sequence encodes CTSSLSPRQPQHF.

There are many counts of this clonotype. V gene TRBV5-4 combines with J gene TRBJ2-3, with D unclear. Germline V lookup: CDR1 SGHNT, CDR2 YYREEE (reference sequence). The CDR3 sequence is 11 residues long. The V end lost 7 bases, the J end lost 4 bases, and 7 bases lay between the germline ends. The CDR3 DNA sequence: TGTGCCAGCCGGATTGCAGATACGCAGTATTTT. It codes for CASRIADTQYF.

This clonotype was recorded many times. In nucleotides, the CDR3 is TGTGCCACCACAGGCCTGAACACTGAAGCTTTCTTT. Encoded protein: CATTGLNTEAFF. V is TRBV7-9 and J is TRBJ1-1, with D possibly matching TRBD1 (5 bases). In germline, CDR1 is SEHNR, CDR2 FQNEAQ (reference sequence). Trimming stripped 10 bases from V and 0 bases from J, with 9 bases between. The CDR3 runs to 12 residues.

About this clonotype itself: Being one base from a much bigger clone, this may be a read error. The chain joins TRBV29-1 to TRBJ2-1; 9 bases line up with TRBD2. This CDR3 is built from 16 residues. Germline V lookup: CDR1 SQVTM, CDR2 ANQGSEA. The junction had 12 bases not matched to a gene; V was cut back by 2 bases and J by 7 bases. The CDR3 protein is CSVERGVAGDRNEQFF. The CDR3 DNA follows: TGCAGCGTTGAAAGGGGGGTAGCGGGAGATCGGAATGAGCAGTTCTTC.

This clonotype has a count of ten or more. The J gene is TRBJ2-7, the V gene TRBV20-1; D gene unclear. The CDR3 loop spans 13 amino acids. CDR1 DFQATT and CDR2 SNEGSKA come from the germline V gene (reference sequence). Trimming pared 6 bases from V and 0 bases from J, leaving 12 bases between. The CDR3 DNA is TGCAGTGCCACATCCGTGAGCTCCTACGAGCAGTACTTC. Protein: CSATSVSSYEQYF.

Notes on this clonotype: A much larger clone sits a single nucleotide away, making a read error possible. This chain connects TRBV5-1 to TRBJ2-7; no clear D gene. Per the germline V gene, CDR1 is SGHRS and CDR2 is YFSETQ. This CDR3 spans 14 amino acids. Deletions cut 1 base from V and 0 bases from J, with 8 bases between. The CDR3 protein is CASSLRASSYEQYF. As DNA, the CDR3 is TGCGCCAGCAGCTTGAGGGCCAGCTCCTACGAGCAGTACTTC.

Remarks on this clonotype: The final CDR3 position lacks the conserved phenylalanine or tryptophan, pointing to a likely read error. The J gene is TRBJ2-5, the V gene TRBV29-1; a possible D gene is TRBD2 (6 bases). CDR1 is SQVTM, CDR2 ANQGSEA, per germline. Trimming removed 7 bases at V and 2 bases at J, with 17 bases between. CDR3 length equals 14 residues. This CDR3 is CSAKTSGQQETQYL. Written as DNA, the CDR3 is TGCAGCGCGAAGACTAGTGGGCAACAAGAGACCCAGTACCTC.

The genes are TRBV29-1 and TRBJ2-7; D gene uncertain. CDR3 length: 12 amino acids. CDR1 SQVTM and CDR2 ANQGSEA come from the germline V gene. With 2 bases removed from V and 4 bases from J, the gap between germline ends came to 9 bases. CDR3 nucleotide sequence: TGCAGCGTTGAAATGGGTGTGTACGAGCAGTACTTC. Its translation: CSVEMGVYEQYF.

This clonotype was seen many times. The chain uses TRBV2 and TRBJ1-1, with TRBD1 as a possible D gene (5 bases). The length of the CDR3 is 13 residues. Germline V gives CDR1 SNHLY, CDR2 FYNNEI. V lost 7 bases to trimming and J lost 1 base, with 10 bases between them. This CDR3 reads CASMLQENTEAFF. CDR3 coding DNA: TGTGCCAGCATGCTACAGGAGAACACTGAAGCTTTCTTT.

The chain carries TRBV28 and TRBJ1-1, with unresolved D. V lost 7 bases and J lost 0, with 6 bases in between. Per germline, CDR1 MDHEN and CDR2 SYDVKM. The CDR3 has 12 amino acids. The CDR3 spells CASKIMNTEAFF. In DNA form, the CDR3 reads TGTGCCAGCAAAATAATGAACACTGAAGCTTTCTTT.

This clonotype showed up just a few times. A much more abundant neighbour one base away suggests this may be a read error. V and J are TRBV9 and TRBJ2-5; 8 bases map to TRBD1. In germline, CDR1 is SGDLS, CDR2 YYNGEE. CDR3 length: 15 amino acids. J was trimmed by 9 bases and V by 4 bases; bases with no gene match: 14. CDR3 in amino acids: CASSSSTGGSESQYF. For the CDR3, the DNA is TGTGCCAGCAGCTCCTCTACAGGGGGTTCGGAGTCCCAGTACTTC.

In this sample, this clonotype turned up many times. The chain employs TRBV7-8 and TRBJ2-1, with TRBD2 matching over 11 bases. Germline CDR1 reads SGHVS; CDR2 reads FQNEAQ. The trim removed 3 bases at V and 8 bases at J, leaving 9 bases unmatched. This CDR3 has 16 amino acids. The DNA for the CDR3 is TGTGCCAGCAGCTTCCCGATAGCGGGAGGGGGCGATGAGCAGTTCTTC. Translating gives CASSFPIAGGGDEQFF. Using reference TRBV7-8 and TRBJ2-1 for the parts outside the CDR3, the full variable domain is GAGVSQSPRYKVAKRGQDVALRCDPISGHVSLFWYQQALGQGPEFLTYFQNEAQLDKSGLPSDRFFAERPEGSVSTLKIQRTQQEDSAVYLCASSFPIAGGGDEQFFGPGTRLTVL.

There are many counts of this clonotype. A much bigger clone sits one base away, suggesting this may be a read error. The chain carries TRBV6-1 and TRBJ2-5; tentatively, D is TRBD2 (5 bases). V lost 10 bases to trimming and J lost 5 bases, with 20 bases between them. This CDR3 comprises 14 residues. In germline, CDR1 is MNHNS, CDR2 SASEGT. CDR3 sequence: CATNRETPGETQYF. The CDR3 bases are TGTGCCACCAACCGAGAGACGCCGGGGGAGACCCAGTACTTC.

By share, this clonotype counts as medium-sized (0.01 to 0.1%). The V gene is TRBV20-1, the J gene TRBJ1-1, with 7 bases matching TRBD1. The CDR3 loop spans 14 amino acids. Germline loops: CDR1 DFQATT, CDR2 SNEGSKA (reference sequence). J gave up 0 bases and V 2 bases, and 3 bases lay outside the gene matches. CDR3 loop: CSARKTGLNTEAFF. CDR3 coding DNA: TGCAGTGCTAGAAAGACAGGGTTGAACACTGAAGCTTTCTTT.

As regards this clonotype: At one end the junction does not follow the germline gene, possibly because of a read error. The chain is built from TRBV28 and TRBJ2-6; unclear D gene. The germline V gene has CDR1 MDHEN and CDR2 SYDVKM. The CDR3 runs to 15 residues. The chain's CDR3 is CASSLSGSGTNVLTF. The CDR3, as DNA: TGTGCCAGCAGTCTCTCTGGTTCTGGGACCAACGTCCTGACTTTC.

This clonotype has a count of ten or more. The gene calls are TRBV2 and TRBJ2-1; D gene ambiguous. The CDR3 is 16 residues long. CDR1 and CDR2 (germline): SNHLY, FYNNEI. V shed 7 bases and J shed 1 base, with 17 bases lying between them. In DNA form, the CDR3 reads TGTGCCAGCAATAGGGCTCGGAGATCTTCCTACAATGAGCAGTTCTTC. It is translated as CASNRARRSSYNEQFF.

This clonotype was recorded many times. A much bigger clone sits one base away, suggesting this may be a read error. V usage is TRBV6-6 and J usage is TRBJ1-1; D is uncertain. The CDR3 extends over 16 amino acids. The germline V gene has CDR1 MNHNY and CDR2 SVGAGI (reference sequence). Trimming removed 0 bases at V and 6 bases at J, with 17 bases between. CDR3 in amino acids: CASSYSGLLFGAEAFF. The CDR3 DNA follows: TGTGCCAGCAGTTACTCGGGGTTGCTTTTTGGGGCTGAAGCTTTCTTT.

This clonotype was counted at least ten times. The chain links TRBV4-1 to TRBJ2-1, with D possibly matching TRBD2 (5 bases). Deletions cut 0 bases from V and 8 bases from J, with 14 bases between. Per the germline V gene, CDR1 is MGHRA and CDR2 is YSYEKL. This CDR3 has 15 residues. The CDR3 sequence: CASSQEQTPRDEQFF. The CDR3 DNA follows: TGCGCCAGCAGCCAAGAACAGACTCCGAGGGATGAGCAGTTCTTC.

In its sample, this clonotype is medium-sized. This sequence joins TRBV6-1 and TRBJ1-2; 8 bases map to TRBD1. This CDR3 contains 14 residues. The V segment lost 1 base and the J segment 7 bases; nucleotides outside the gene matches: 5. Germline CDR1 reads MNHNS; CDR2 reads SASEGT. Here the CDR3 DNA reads TGTGCCAGCAGTGAAGAGACAGGGGCGGGTGGCTACACCTTC. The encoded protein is CASSEETGAGGYTF.

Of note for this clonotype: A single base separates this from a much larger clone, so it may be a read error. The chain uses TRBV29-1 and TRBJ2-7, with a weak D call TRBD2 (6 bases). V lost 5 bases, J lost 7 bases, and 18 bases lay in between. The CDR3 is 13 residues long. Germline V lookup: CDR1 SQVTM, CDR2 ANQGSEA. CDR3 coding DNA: TGCAGCGTTTCCGCGGGGAAGTCAAGGGAGCAGTACTTC. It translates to CSVSAGKSREQYF.

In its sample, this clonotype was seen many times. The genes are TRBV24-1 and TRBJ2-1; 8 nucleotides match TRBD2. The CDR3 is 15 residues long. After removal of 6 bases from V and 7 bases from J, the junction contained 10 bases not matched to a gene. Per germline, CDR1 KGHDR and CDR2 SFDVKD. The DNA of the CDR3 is TGTGCCACCAGTCCAGCGGGAGCTGAGAAAAATGAGCAGTTCTTC. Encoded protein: CATSPAGAEKNEQFF.

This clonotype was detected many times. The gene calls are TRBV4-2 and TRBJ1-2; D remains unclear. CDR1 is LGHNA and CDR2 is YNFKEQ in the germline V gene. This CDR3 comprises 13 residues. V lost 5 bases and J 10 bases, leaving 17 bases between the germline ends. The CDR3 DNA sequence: TGTGCCAGCAGCGCCAACAGAGAGGTCGCCTACACCTTC. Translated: CASSANREVAYTF.

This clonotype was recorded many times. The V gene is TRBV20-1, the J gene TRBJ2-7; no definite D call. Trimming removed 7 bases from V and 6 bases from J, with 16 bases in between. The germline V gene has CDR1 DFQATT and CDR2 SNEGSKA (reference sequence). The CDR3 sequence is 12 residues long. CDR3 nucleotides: TGCAGTGGGAGCCCCCATATTGGCGAGCAGTACTTC. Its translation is CSGSPHIGEQYF.

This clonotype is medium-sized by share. The CDR3 loop is CASSYSAGADGYTF. The CDR3 coding sequence is TGTGCCAGCAGTTACTCGGCAGGGGCGGATGGCTACACCTTC. The rearrangement uses TRBV6-2 or TRBV6-3 and TRBJ1-2, with a weak D call TRBD1 (6 bases). The CDR3 has 14 amino acids. V gave up 0 bases and J gave up 6 bases, with 11 bases separating them. CDR1 is MNHEY, CDR2 SVGEGT, per germline.

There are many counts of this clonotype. CDR3 DNA: TGTGCCAGCAGGGAACGGCCGGGACAGGGGGCCTACAATGAGCAGTTCTTC. Translating it yields CASRERPGQGAYNEQFF. This sequence joins TRBV6-1 and TRBJ2-1; 11 nucleotides agree with TRBD1. The CDR3 has 17 residues. CDR1 is MNHNS, CDR2 SASEGT, per germline. V lost 6 bases to trimming and J lost 2 bases; unmatched junction nucleotides: 9.

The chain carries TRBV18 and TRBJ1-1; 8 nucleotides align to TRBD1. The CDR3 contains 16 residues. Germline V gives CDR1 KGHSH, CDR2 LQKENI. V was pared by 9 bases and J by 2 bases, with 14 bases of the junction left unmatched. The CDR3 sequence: CASSPSPGQANTEAFF. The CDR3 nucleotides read TGTGCCAGTTCTCCTTCCCCGGGACAGGCTAACACTGAAGCTTTCTTT.

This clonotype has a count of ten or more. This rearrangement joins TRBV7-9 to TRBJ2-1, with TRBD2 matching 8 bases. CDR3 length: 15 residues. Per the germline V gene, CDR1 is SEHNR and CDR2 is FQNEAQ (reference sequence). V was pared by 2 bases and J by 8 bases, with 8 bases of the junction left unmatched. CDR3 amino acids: CASSLTGGLGYEQFF. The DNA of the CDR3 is TGTGCCAGCAGCTTAACGGGGGGGCTCGGATATGAGCAGTTCTTC.

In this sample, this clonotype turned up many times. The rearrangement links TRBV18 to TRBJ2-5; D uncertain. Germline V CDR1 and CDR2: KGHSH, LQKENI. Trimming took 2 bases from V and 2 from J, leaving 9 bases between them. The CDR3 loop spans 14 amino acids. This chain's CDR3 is CASSPSSFQETQYF. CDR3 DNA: TGTGCCAGCTCACCATCCTCATTTCAAGAGACCCAGTACTTC.